The rows below give T cell receptor beta chains drawn from one sample of a study of T cells after yellow fever vaccination. From the 5' RACE reads, TCRdb called clonotypes with MiXCR, one entry per CDR3 protein. Counted here are 20,000 to 30,000 distinct CDR3 sequences, about 5.5% occurring once; the ten biggest clones make up approximately 12%. Sample: PBMCs, either bulk or a sorted T-cell subset (CD4+, CD8+, memory, or dextramer-sorted; not recorded which), taken 15 days after the yellow fever booster vaccination. These receptors came from a man aged 25 to 45 who received the YFV17D yellow fever vaccine. Each CDR3 is given with its conserved first and last residue. The D gene is left open where the match is weak. The size field reads once, few, many, or a class for an expanded clone.

many | TRBJ2-1 | - | TRBV20-1 | CSASHLRDSYNEQFF | TGCAGTGCTAGCCACCTCCGGGACTCCTACAATGAGCAGTTCTTC
many | TRBJ2-2 | TRBD1 | TRBV7-9 | CASSLQGGRGAGELFF | TGTGCCAGCAGCTTACAAGGGGGCAGAGGCGCCGGGGAGCTGTTTTTT
many | TRBJ2-7 | - | TRBV7-9 | CASSSQGLYDEQYF | TGTGCCAGCAGTTCCCAGGGCCTGTACGACGAGCAGTACTTC
many | TRBJ1-6 | - | TRBV5-1 | CASSLPEPVSQNSPLHF | TGCGCCAGCAGCCTCCCGGAGCCAGTCTCCCAGAATTCACCCCTCCACTTT
many | TRBJ1-5 | - | TRBV28 | CASSLAAGASNQPQHF | TGTGCCAGCAGTTTGGCGGCGGGAGCTAGCAATCAGCCCCAGCATTTT
many | TRBJ2-2 | TRBD2 | TRBV20-1 | CSQLADNTGELFF | TGCAGCCAGCTAGCGGATAACACCGGGGAGCTGTTTTTT
many | TRBJ2-5 | TRBD2 | TRBV25-1 | CASSRSGGGVETQYF | TGTGCCAGCAGTCGTTCTGGGGGGGGGGTGGAGACCCAGTACTTC
many | TRBJ2-1 | TRBD2 | TRBV7-6 | CASSSETSGYNEQFF | TGTGCCAGCAGCTCAGAGACTAGCGGGTACAATGAGCAGTTCTTC
many | TRBJ1-5 | - | TRBV24-1 | CATSEGSQPQHF | TGTGCCACCAGTGAAGGGTCTCAGCCCCAGCATTTT
medium-sized | TRBJ2-7 | TRBD2 | TRBV29-1 | CSVDSGVRSQNEQYF | TGCAGCGTTGACAGCGGGGTACGCTCCCAGAACGAGCAGTACTTC